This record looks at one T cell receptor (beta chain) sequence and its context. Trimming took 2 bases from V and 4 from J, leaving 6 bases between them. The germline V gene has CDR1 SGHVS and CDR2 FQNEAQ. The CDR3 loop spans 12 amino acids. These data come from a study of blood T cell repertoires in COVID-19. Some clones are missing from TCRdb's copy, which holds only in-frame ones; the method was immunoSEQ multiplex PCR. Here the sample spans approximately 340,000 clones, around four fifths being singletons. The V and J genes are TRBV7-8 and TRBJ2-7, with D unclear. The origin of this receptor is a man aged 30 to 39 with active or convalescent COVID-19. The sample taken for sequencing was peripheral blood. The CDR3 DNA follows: TGTGCCAGCAGCTTAACAGTATACGAGCAGTACTTC. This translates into CASSLTVYEQYF.